The 8 T cell receptor beta chains reported below all come from one sample, sequenced in a study of blood T cell repertoires in COVID-19. Only in-frame clones appear in the TCRdb table, and some are missing; sequencing was by immunoSEQ multiplex PCR. The table shows 300,000 to 350,000 clones, with about nine tenths occurring only once. Specimen: peripheral blood. These receptor sequences come from a woman aged 25 to 39 with COVID-19, enrolled during active disease.

The genes are TRBV7-9 and TRBJ2-1; D gene uncertain. CDR3 size: 14 residues. Germline CDR1 SEHNR, CDR2 FQNEAQ (reference sequence). The germline V and J ends were trimmed by 4 bases and 5 bases, with 12 bases remaining between them. The CDR3 loop is CASSSPNPNNEQFF. The CDR3 DNA reads as TGTGCCAGCAGCTCCCCTAACCCTAACAATGAGCAGTTCTTC. The full variable domain, rest sourced from reference TRBV7-9 and TRBJ2-1, is DTGVSQNPRHKITKRGQNVTFRCDPISEHNRLYWYRQTLGQGPEFLTYFQNEAQLEKSRLLSDRFSAERPKGSFSTLEIQRTEQGDSAMYLCASSSPNPNNEQFFGPGTRLTVL.

The chain joins TRBV6-6 to TRBJ1-3; possibly TRBD1 for D (6 bases). With 8 bases removed from V and 1 base from J, the gap between germline ends came to 12 bases. This CDR3 spans 14 amino acids. CDR1 is MNHNY, CDR2 SVGAGI, per germline (reference sequence). CDR3 amino acids: CASYRASSGNTIYF. In DNA form, the CDR3 reads TGTGCCAGCTACAGGGCGTCATCTGGAAACACCATATATTTT.

The rearrangement joins TRBV5-1 to TRBJ1-5; possibly TRBD1 for D (5 bases). Germline CDR1 and CDR2: SGHRS and YFSETQ. V shed 0 bases and J shed 0 bases, with 7 bases lying between them. CDR3 length equals 15 residues. This CDR3 reads CASSLEGVSNQPQHF. In DNA form, the CDR3 reads TGCGCCAGCAGCTTGGAAGGGGTTAGCAATCAGCCCCAGCATTTT.

This chain links TRBV9 with TRBJ1-2, with TRBD1 identical over 9 bases. Trimming removed 0 bases from V and 5 bases from J; junction bases left unmatched: 5. Looked up from germline, CDR1 is SGDLS and CDR2 is YYNGEE. The CDR3 totals 15 residues. CDR3 residues: CASSVGDREGYGYTF. CDR3 coding DNA: TGTGCCAGCAGCGTAGGGGACAGGGAGGGGTATGGCTACACCTTC. Full variable domain (missing parts from reference TRBV9 and TRBJ1-2): DSGVTQTPKHLITATGQRVTLRCSPRSGDLSVYWYQQSLDQGLQFLIQYYNGEERAKGNILERFSAQQFPDLHSELNLSSLELGDSALYFCASSVGDREGYGYTFGSGTRLTVV.

The chain uses TRBV2 and TRBJ2-1; 8 bases are a match to TRBD2. The trim removed 5 bases at V and 3 bases at J, leaving 3 bases unmatched. The CDR3 spans 14 residues. The germline gives CDR1 SNHLY, CDR2 FYNNEI. The CDR3 reads CASSPGLVYNEQFF. The CDR3, as DNA: TGTGCCAGCAGTCCGGGACTAGTCTACAATGAGCAGTTCTTC.

The gene calls are TRBV10-1 and TRBJ2-7; 10 positions agree with TRBD2. This CDR3 contains 15 residues. CDR1 is WNHNN, CDR2 SYGVQD, per germline (reference sequence). Losses at the gene ends were 3 bases for V and 3 bases for J; bases not matched to a gene: 5. The chain's CDR3 is CASSESSGRVYEQYF. The CDR3 DNA reads as TGCGCCAGCAGTGAATCTAGCGGGAGAGTCTACGAGCAGTACTTC.

This chain connects TRBV12-3 or TRBV12-4 to TRBJ1-5, with 8 bases matching TRBD1. The CDR3 has 12 residues. V dropped 8 bases and J dropped 5; count of bases not matched to a gene: 2. CDR3 region: CASRTGYQPQHF. The CDR3 coding sequence is TGTGCCAGCCGGACAGGGTATCAGCCCCAGCATTTT.

V usage is TRBV6-1 and J usage is TRBJ1-4, with 7 nucleotides matching TRBD1. This CDR3 contains 19 residues. Germline assignment: CDR1 MNHNS and CDR2 SASEGT. V lost 2 bases and J lost 0; bases outside the gene matches: 12. The CDR3 loop reads CASSERGLGQITTNEKLFF. Here the CDR3 DNA reads TGTGCCAGCAGTGAAAGGGGTCTGGGACAGATCACAACTAATGAAAAACTGTTTTTT.